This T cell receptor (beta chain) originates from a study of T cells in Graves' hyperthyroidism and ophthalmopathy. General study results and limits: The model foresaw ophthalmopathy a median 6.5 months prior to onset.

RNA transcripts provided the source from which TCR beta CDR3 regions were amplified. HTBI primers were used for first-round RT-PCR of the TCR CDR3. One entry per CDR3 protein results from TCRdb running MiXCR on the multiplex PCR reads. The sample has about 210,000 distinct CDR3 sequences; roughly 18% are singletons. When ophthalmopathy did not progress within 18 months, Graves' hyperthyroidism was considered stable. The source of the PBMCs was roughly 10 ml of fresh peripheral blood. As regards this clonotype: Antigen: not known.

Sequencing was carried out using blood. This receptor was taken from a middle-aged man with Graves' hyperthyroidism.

CDR3 residues: CASSSGGSSYNSPLHF. CDR3 DNA: TGTGCCAGCAGCTCGGGGGGCAGCTCCTATAATTCACCCCTCCACTTT. The gene calls are TRBV5-4 and TRBJ1-6; a possible D gene is TRBD1 (6 bases). V was trimmed by 3 bases and J by 0 bases, leaving 10 bases between them. This CDR3 region has 16 residues. Per germline, CDR1 SGHNT and CDR2 YYREEE (reference sequence).